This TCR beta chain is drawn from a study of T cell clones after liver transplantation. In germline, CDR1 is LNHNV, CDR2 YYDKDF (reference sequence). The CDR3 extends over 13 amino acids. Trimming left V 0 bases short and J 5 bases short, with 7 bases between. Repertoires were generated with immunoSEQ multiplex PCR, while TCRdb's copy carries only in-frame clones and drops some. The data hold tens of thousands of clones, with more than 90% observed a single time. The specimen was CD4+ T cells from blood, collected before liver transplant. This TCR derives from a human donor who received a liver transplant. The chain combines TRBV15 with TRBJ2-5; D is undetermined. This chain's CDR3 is CATSRDLPETQYF. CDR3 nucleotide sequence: TGTGCCACCAGCAGAGATCTTCCGGAGACCCAGTACTTC.